The 31 T cell receptor beta chains given below trace back to one sample, sequenced in a study of regulatory T cells in long-lasting Graves disease. The time point denotes: persistent/refractory GD, antithyroid drugs over 5 years with positive TRAb. RNA from PBMCs was the source of the TCR library. The authors built TCR beta libraries using iRepertoire HTBI primers and Arm-PCR of CDR3 regions. One entry per CDR3 protein, called by TCRdb with MiXCR from the multiplex PCR reads. Of around 450,000 distinct CDR3 sequences listed, roughly 21% are singletons. Material: peripheral blood mononuclear cells (PBMCs), obtained when the disease was refractory, from a patient treated with antithyroid drugs. Source of these receptors: a female donor with Graves disease.

The V gene is TRBV6-1, the J gene TRBJ1-6, with 8 bases aligning to TRBD1. Germline V CDR1 and CDR2: MNHNS, SASEGT. J gave up 10 bases and V 6 bases, and 5 bases lay outside the gene matches. The CDR3 is made up of 13 amino acids. The CDR3: CASRSTGESPLHF. CDR3 sequence (DNA): TGTGCCAGCAGGTCGACAGGGGAATCACCCCTCCACTTT.

The V call is TRBV6-9, the J call TRBJ1-2; TRBD1 matches 11 bases. The V gene end was trimmed by 3 bases and the J gene end by 4 bases; junction bases not matched to a gene: 4. The CDR3 covers 15 residues. CDR1 is MNHGY, CDR2 SVAAGI, per germline. In DNA form, the CDR3 reads TGTGCCAGCAGTTACGGACAGGGGGCCTCCTATGGCTACACCTTC. It yields the protein CASSYGQGASYGYTF.

V gene TRBV6-1 combines with J gene TRBJ1-6; no definite D call. Per the germline V gene, CDR1 is MNHNS and CDR2 is SASEGT. The V end was cut by 9 bases, the J end by 1 base, with 10 bases between. The CDR3 covers 14 residues. The CDR3 reads CASRLGSYNSPLHF. CDR3 sequence (DNA): TGTGCCAGTCGCCTGGGGTCCTATAATTCACCCCTCCACTTT.

A remark on this clonotype: This sequence may be a read error, since a much larger clone differs from it by one base. V usage is TRBV28 and J usage is TRBJ2-2; D perhaps matches TRBD1 (6 bases). V was shortened by 4 bases and J by 0 bases, with 12 bases between the two germline ends. The CDR3 is 16 residues long. Germline lookup yields CDR1 MDHEN and CDR2 SYDVKM. DNA for the CDR3: TGTGCCAGCAGTTGGGACATTGGTTCGAACACCGGGGAGCTGTTTTTT. Amino acid sequence: CASSWDIGSNTGELFF. Full variable domain (outside the CDR3, taken from reference TRBV28 and TRBJ2-2): DVKVTQSSRYLVKRTGEKVFLECVQDMDHENMFWYRQDPGLGLRLIYFSYDVKMKEKGDIPEGYSVSREKKERFSLILESASTNQTSMYLCASSWDIGSNTGELFFGEGSRLTVL.

This chain uses TRBV12-3 or TRBV12-4 with TRBJ1-5; D uncertain. CDR3 size: 13 residues. Trimming cost V 6 bases and J 7 bases, with 13 bases left between them. The CDR3 spells CASSPHWEQPQHF. The CDR3 DNA follows: TGTGCCAGCAGCCCGCATTGGGAACAGCCCCAGCATTTT.

This clonotype was found many times. The chain joins TRBV5-1 to TRBJ1-5; tentatively, D is TRBD1 (6 bases). CDR1 and CDR2 from the germline V gene are SGHRS and YFSETQ. Trimming left V 0 bases short and J 5 bases short, with 9 bases between. This CDR3 is built from 14 residues. CDR3 in DNA: TGCGCCAGCAGCTTGGCAGGGGCCGATCAGCCCCAGCATTTT. It yields the protein CASSLAGADQPQHF.

This clonotype was recorded many times. This chain uses TRBV6-1 with TRBJ2-5; D unresolved. CDR3 length: 13 amino acids. Germline V gene lookup returns CDR1 MNHNS and CDR2 SASEGT. V shed 6 bases and J shed 3 bases, with 11 bases lying between them. CDR3: CASSPLSKETQYF. The CDR3 DNA sequence: TGTGCCAGCAGCCCACTAAGTAAAGAGACCCAGTACTTC.

The chain carries TRBV5-1 and TRBJ1-4, with a tentative D call TRBD1 (5 bases). There are 16 residues in the CDR3. Trimming stripped 6 bases from V and 4 bases from J, with 19 bases between. Germline values: CDR1 SGHRS, CDR2 YFSETQ. The CDR3 here is CASTLDSASLNEKLFF. Here the CDR3 DNA reads TGCGCCAGCACCTTAGACAGTGCATCCCTTAATGAAAAACTGTTTTTT.

This clonotype came up many times. The gene calls are TRBV6-1 and TRBJ2-7; a weak D match, TRBD1 (6 bases). Looked up from germline, CDR1 is MNHNS and CDR2 is SASEGT. The CDR3 is made up of 15 amino acids. Trimming removed 5 bases from V and 2 bases from J, with 16 bases in between. The CDR3: CASSTPDRITYEQYF. The CDR3 nucleotides read TGTGCCAGCAGTACTCCCGACAGGATTACCTACGAGCAGTACTTC.

In its sample, this clonotype was seen many times. This chain links TRBV12-5 with TRBJ1-1, with D perhaps TRBD1 (5 bases). This CDR3 has 13 residues. The germline gives CDR1 LGHNT, CDR2 FRNRAP. V was clipped by 7 bases and J by 6 bases, with 15 bases between them. DNA for the CDR3: TGTGCTAGTGCTCCTAAGGGGTATGCTGAAGCTTTCTTT. This gives the protein CASAPKGYAEAFF.

The chain is built from TRBV7-3 and TRBJ2-7, with 9 bases matching TRBD1. From germline, CDR1 is SGHTA and CDR2 FQGTGA. V shed 5 bases, J shed 5 bases, and the junction held 19 bases outside the gene matches. The CDR3 contains 18 residues. This CDR3 is CASSTTDPGTGKFNEQYF. The CDR3 region has the DNA TGTGCCAGCAGCACCACCGACCCGGGGACAGGGAAATTCAACGAGCAGTACTTC.

This clonotype appeared a few times. This sequence joins TRBV7-2 and TRBJ2-7; 8 bases match TRBD1. Germline loops: CDR1 SGHTA, CDR2 FQGNSA. Trimming at V came to 4 bases and at J to 1 base, leaving 12 bases not matched to a gene. The CDR3 loop spans 17 amino acids. The CDR3 nucleotides read TGTGCCAGCAGCTCCGGACAGGGTGGGATGTGGTCCTACGAGCAGTACTTC. It is translated as CASSSGQGGMWSYEQYF.

This clonotype has more than one count but fewer than ten. This chain links TRBV29-1 with TRBJ2-7; D may be TRBD1 or TRBD2 (5 bases each). The CDR3 runs to 13 residues. The V gene's germline CDR1 is SQVTM and CDR2 ANQGSEA. Trimming cost V 7 bases and J 6 bases, with 19 bases left between them. The CDR3 DNA follows: TGCAGCGCCTCCGGGACCCAGACGGGCGAGCAGTACTTC. Its protein is CSASGTQTGEQYF.

The chain recombines TRBV28 with TRBJ2-1, with 9 bases lining up with TRBD2. V shed 3 bases, J shed 10 bases, and the junction held 10 bases outside the gene matches. Germline loops: CDR1 MDHEN, CDR2 SYDVKM. The CDR3 runs to 15 residues. This CDR3 is CASSFIGGGAREQFF. CDR3 nucleotide sequence: TGTGCCAGCAGTTTTATTGGCGGGGGGGCCCGGGAGCAGTTCTTC.

This clonotype showed up many times. J is TRBJ2-5 and V is TRBV12-3 or TRBV12-4; TRBD2 matches at 8 bases. This CDR3 is 14 amino acids long. Losses at the gene ends were 8 bases for V and 5 bases for J; bases not matched to a gene: 10. CDR3 loop: CASGPAGATETQYF. The CDR3 DNA is TGTGCCAGCGGCCCAGCGGGAGCTACGGAGACCCAGTACTTC.

This clonotype has ten or more counts. This sequence joins TRBV7-9 and TRBJ2-5, with D perhaps matching TRBD1 or TRBD2 (5 bases each). Germline-derived CDR1 and CDR2 are SEHNR and FQNEAQ (reference sequence). V was pared by 6 bases and J by 5 bases, with 16 bases between. The CDR3 loop spans 14 amino acids. The CDR3 sequence is CASSRGPGYETQYF. The CDR3 bases are TGTGCCAGCAGTCGGGGACCGGGGTATGAGACCCAGTACTTC. The variable domain in full, completed from reference TRBV7-9 and TRBJ2-5, reads DTGVSQNPRHKITKRGQNVTFRCDPISEHNRLYWYRQTLGQGPEFLTYFQNEAQLEKSRLLSDRFSAERPKGSFSTLEIQRTEQGDSAMYLCASSRGPGYETQYFGPGTRLLVL.

The CDR3: CASSPPGQGRNIQYF. As DNA, the CDR3 is TGTGCCAGCTCACCACCGGGACAGGGAAGAAACATTCAGTACTTC. The rearrangement joins TRBV18 to TRBJ2-4, with TRBD1 identical over 9 bases. This CDR3 is built from 15 residues. CDR1 is KGHSH, CDR2 LQKENI, per germline. Trimming at V came to 0 bases and at J to 6 bases, leaving 3 bases not matched to a gene.

In its sample, this clonotype was seen a few times. One base away lies a much larger clone, so this may be a sequencing read error. A read error is likely, as this CDR3 ends without the conserved phenylalanine or tryptophan. In DNA, the CDR3 is TGTGCCAGCAGTTTGGGTCAAGTCGGCACTGAAGCTTTCCTT. Its translation is CASSLGQVGTEAFL. The V and J genes are TRBV28 and TRBJ1-1; D not resolved. The V gene's germline CDR1 is MDHEN and CDR2 SYDVKM. The CDR3 is made up of 14 amino acids. V was shortened by 3 bases and J by 4 bases, with 12 bases between the two germline ends.

This clonotype was counted between two and nine times. The J gene is TRBJ2-6, the V gene TRBV12-3 or TRBV12-4; D ambiguous. V gave up 3 bases and J gave up 0 bases, with 18 bases separating them. This CDR3 spans 19 amino acids. This chain's CDR3 is CASSFVPLLTRSGANVLTF. The DNA of the CDR3 is TGTGCCAGCAGTTTCGTTCCCCTTCTTACCCGCTCTGGGGCCAACGTCCTGACTTTC.

The V gene is TRBV18, the J gene TRBJ2-3; D uncertain. CDR3 length: 14 amino acids. Trimming removed 0 bases at V and 2 bases at J, with 6 bases between. Germline assignment: CDR1 KGHSH and CDR2 LQKENI. The CDR3 DNA sequence: TGTGCCAGCTCACCACCCTCGTTCACAGATACGCAGTATTTT. Translation: CASSPPSFTDTQYF.

This clonotype was counted at least ten times. The chain has TRBV28 and TRBJ2-7; TRBD1 matches at 8 bases. Germline CDR1 and CDR2: MDHEN and SYDVKM. V trimming: 6 bases; J trimming: 0 bases; junction bases outside the gene matches: 7. CDR3 length: 15 amino acids. CDR3 region: CASRVTTGDSYEQYF. CDR3 coding DNA: TGTGCCAGCAGGGTGACGACAGGGGACTCCTACGAGCAGTACTTC.

This clonotype was counted at least ten times. The chain joins TRBV4-1 to TRBJ1-2; no definite D call. The ends were cut back, 0 bases at V and 8 bases at J, with 7 bases in the middle. This CDR3 has 12 amino acids. Germline V gene lookup returns CDR1 MGHRA and CDR2 YSYEKL. The CDR3 DNA sequence: TGCGCCAGCAGCCAAGATCTCGAAGGCTACACCTTC. It encodes CASSQDLEGYTF.

This clonotype was observed a few times. This chain uses TRBV27 with TRBJ2-7; 11 bases align to TRBD2. Germline V gives CDR1 MNHEY, CDR2 SMNVEV (reference sequence). This CDR3 has 15 residues. The V gene end was trimmed by 4 bases and the J gene end by 4 bases; junction bases not matched to a gene: 6. The CDR3 here is CASSSRLAGLYEQYF. The CDR3 coding sequence is TGTGCCAGCAGTTCTAGACTAGCGGGGCTATACGAGCAGTACTTC.

This clonotype was observed a handful of times. CDR3 coding DNA: TGTGCCAGCAGGGAGTTAGGCGAGCAGTACTTC. This gives the protein CASRELGEQYF. The chain combines TRBV7-9 with TRBJ2-7; D uncertain. V lost 6 bases to trimming and J lost 6 bases, with 9 bases between them. The CDR3 covers 11 residues. The germline gives CDR1 SEHNR, CDR2 FQNEAQ (reference sequence). The whole variable domain, remainder taken from reference TRBV7-9 and TRBJ2-7, is DTGVSQNPRHKITKRGQNVTFRCDPISEHNRLYWYRQTLGQGPEFLTYFQNEAQLEKSRLLSDRFSAERPKGSFSTLEIQRTEQGDSAMYLCASRELGEQYFGPGTRLTVT.

The rearrangement links TRBV12-3 or TRBV12-4 to TRBJ2-5, with D unclear. The DNA matches TRBJ2-1 better at its end, which makes the J call doubtful. There are 14 residues in the CDR3. The chain's CDR3 is CATTRWPSHDEQFF. The DNA for the CDR3 is TGTGCCACCACTCGCTGGCCTTCCCACGATGAGCAGTTCTTC.

This clonotype came up many times. This chain links TRBV20-1 with TRBJ1-4; TRBD1 aligns across 8 bases. Germline CDR1 reads DFQATT; CDR2 reads SNEGSKA (reference sequence). The V and J ends lost 6 bases and 8 bases, in that order; junction bases with no gene match: 5. CDR3 length: 12 amino acids. CDR3 in DNA: TGCAGTGCCCGGACAGGGAACGAAAAACTGTTTTTT. It translates to CSARTGNEKLFF.

This clonotype has a count of ten or more. The J gene is TRBJ2-7, the V gene TRBV11-3; D gene unclear. V lost 2 bases, J lost 2 bases, and 13 bases lay in between. The CDR3 consists of 15 residues. Looked up from germline, CDR1 is SGHNT and CDR2 is YENEEA. This chain's CDR3 is CASSLRSLEAYEQYF. CDR3 nucleotides: TGTGCCAGCAGCTTAAGGTCCTTGGAAGCCTACGAGCAGTACTTC.

The rearrangement uses TRBV6-1 and TRBJ2-7; D gene ambiguous. CDR1 MNHNS and CDR2 SASEGT come from the germline V gene. The ends were cut back, 3 bases at V and 5 bases at J, with 8 bases in the middle. There are 12 residues in the CDR3. The CDR3 DNA reads as TGTGCCAGCAGTGAGGTGGCCCACGAGCAGTACTTC. It translates to CASSEVAHEQYF.

The rearrangement joins TRBV7-2 to TRBJ2-7, with 10 bases identical to TRBD2. There are 15 residues in the CDR3. With 1 base clipped from V and 2 bases from J, the junction kept 2 bases outside the gene matches. The germline V gene has CDR1 SGHTA and CDR2 FQGNSA. The CDR3 DNA reads TGTACCAGCAGCTTAGTAGCGGGAGGCGCCTACGAGCAGTACTTC. Translated, it gives CTSSLVAGGAYEQYF. The variable domain in full, with the rest retrieved from reference TRBV7-2 and TRBJ2-7, is GAGVSQSPSNKVTEKGKDVELRCDPISGHTALYWYRQSLGQGLEFLIYFQGNSAPDKSGLPSDRFSAERTGGSVSTLTIQRTQQEDSAVYLCTSSLVAGGAYEQYFGPGTRLTVT.

The chain couples TRBV7-9 to TRBJ2-2; TRBD2 is a possible D gene (6 bases). From germline, CDR1 is SEHNR and CDR2 FQNEAQ (reference sequence). The CDR3 loop spans 15 amino acids. The V end lost 9 bases, the J end lost 0 bases, and 14 bases lay between the germline ends. The CDR3 is CASASGFANTGELFF. In nucleotides, the CDR3 is TGTGCCAGTGCCAGCGGGTTCGCGAACACCGGGGAGCTGTTTTTT.

The J gene is TRBJ2-1, the V gene TRBV2; 7 bases agree with TRBD2. Trimming cost V 6 bases and J 7 bases; bases outside gene matches: 6. There are 13 residues in the CDR3. CDR1 and CDR2 (germline): SNHLY, FYNNEI. Here the CDR3 DNA reads TGTGCCAGCAGGCTCCTACTAGCGAATGAGCAGTTCTTC. This sequence encodes CASRLLLANEQFF.